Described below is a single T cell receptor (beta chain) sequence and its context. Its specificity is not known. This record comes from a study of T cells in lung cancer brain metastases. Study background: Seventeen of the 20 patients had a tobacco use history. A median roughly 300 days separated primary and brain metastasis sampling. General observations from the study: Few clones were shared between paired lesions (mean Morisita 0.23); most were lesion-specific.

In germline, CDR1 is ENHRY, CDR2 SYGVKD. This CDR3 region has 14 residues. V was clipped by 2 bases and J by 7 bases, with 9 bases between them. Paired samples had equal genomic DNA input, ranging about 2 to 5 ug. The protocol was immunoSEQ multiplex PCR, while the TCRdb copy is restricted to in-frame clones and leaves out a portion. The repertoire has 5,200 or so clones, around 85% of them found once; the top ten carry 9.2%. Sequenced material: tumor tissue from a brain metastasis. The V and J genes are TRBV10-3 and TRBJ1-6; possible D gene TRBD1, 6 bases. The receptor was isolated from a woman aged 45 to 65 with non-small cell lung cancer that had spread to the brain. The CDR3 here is CAISEGTINSPLHF. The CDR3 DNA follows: TGTGCCATCAGTGAGGGGACAATCAATTCACCCCTCCACTTT.